One T cell receptor (beta chain) is described in this entry. The germline gives CDR1 SEHNR, CDR2 FQNEAQ (reference sequence). The CDR3 covers 17 residues. Unmatched junction bases numbered 9, after V lost 0 bases and J lost 4 bases. The data belong to a study of blood T cell repertoires in COVID-19. In the authors' workflow: By means of reference gene primer amplification, nucleated cell counts were estimated. The assay was immunoSEQ multiplex PCR, and TCRdb's table has in-frame clones only and misses some. The V and J calls and clone size were taken over from that table, and D and trimming were inferred from the DNA. The sample records roughly 24,000 clones, around 82% being singletons.

Sequencing was carried out using peripheral blood. The chain has TRBV7-9 and TRBJ1-5; the match to TRBD1 covers 7 bases. This receptor was obtained from a human donor in a cohort sampled during active COVID-19. CDR3 DNA: TGTGCCAGCAGCTTAGCGGGGACAGAGGGTTGGAATCAGCCCCAGCATTTT. It yields the protein CASSLAGTEGWNQPQHF.